Included here is one TCR beta chain sequence, with context. Its target is unknown. The PCR employed 60 Vbeta primers together with 13 Jbeta primers. Data came from immunoSEQ multiplex PCR; TCRdb stores just in-frame clones and leaves some out. This table has 100,000 to 150,000 clones, around 78% appearing once. The entry originates in a study of cytomegalovirus exposure and HLA in healthy donors. Turning to the study itself: The early release's HLA-typed donors yielded tens of millions of unique TCRs.

The germline V gene encodes CDR1 SNHLY and CDR2 FYNNEI. The J segment lost 9 bases and the V segment lost 7 bases, leaving 9 bases of the junction unmatched. The CDR3 is made up of 12 amino acids. Whole-study results and caveats: Among the most significant clusters, several appeared linked to common viral pathogens in a later analysis. Sequencing artifact likely explains a cluster of highly shared sequence variants. The sole available immune exposure information was CMV serostatus.

The receptor was derived from a man aged 55-75 years in good health and CMV-seropositive. Material for sequencing was PBMCs. The chain has TRBV2 and TRBJ2-7; 7 nucleotides match TRBD2. The CDR3: CASTASGRGQYF. In DNA, the CDR3 is TGTGCCAGCACGGCGTCGGGGAGGGGGCAGTACTTC.